This is a list of T cell receptor beta chains from one sample in a study of blood T cell repertoires in COVID-19. Sequencing was performed with immunoSEQ multiplex PCR; in TCRdb, only in-frame clones are kept and a portion is missing. The sample lists 300,000 to 450,000 clones, 70% to 90% occurring once. Sequenced: peripheral blood. These receptors originate from a woman aged 25 to 39 with COVID-19, enrolled during active disease. Each CDR3 is given with its conserved first and last residue. A D gene is named only where the DNA matches it firmly. Clone size is given for some rows only: seen once, a few or many times, or a class if the clone is expanded.

d_call	j_call	v_call	clone_size	cdr3_aa	cdr3_nt
TRBD1	TRBJ1-1	TRBV28	.	CASRKRLDRGPFF	TGTGCCAGCAGGAAAAGGTTGGACAGGGGTCCTTTCTTT
.	TRBJ2-4	TRBV5-4	.	CASSFMGGGDIQYF	TGTGCCAGCAGCTTTATGGGAGGGGGGGACATTCAGTACTTC
.	TRBJ2-5	TRBV6-2/TRBV6-3	.	CASSGTREAETQYF	TGTGCCAGCAGTGGGACAAGAGAGGCAGAGACCCAGTACTTC
.	TRBJ2-1	TRBV4-2	.	CASSQDGQVVYNEQFF	TGTGCCAGCAGCCAAGATGGCCAGGTGGTTTACAATGAGCAGTTCTTC
.	TRBJ2-3	TRBV28	.	CASSDSLSTDTQYF	TGTGCCAGCAGCGATAGTCTCAGCACAGATACGCAGTATTTT
TRBD1	TRBJ2-7	TRBV10-2	.	CASSEYNRGAYEQYF	TGCGCCAGCAGTGAGTATAACAGGGGGGCCTACGAGCAGTACTTC
TRBD2	TRBJ2-2	TRBV28	.	CASSYGGAGELFF	TGTGCCAGCAGTTACGGGGGGGCCGGGGAGCTGTTTTTT
.	TRBJ1-1	TRBV29-1	.	CSGTGRGVAFF	TGCAGCGGGACGGGCAGGGGTGTAGCTTTCTTT
.	TRBJ1-5	TRBV2	.	CASSETYRAGQPQHF	TGTGCCAGCAGTGAGACCTACAGGGCTGGGCAGCCCCAGCATTTT
.	TRBJ2-5	TRBV4-3	.	CASSGGVLAQETQYF	TGCGCCAGCAGCGGCGGGGTACTGGCCCAAGAGACCCAGTACTTC
.	TRBJ1-1	TRBV29-1	once	CSVHRGSTEAFF	TGCAGCGTTCATAGGGGGTCCACTGAAGCTTTCTTT
.	TRBJ1-2	TRBV21-1	few	CASSKAPHREFARLDDYGYTF	TGTGCCAGCAGCAAAGCCCCCCACAGGGAGTTCGCTAGGTTGGACGATTATGGCTACACCTTC
TRBD1	TRBJ2-2	TRBV24-1	few	CATSDLRQGDTGELFF	TGTGCCACCAGTGATTTGCGGCAGGGGGACACCGGGGAGCTGTTTTTT
TRBD1	TRBJ2-7	TRBV19	.	CASRGQDSMGYEQYF	TGTGCCAGTAGGGGACAGGACTCTATGGGGTACGAGCAGTACTTC
TRBD2	TRBJ2-3	TRBV5-4	.	CASSLNTSGDTDTQYF	TGTGCCAGCAGCTTGAACACTAGCGGGGACACAGATACGCAGTATTTT
TRBD1	TRBJ1-4	TRBV27	.	CASSLTTVGQGIYNEKLFF	TGTGCCAGCAGTTTAACTACCGTTGGACAGGGAATTTATAATGAAAAACTGTTTTTT
TRBD1	TRBJ1-4	TRBV4-2	.	CASSQASGQGREKLFF	TGTGCCAGCAGCCAGGCCTCGGGACAGGGACGGGAAAAACTGTTTTTT
.	TRBJ1-6	TRBV6-2/TRBV6-3	.	CASSSPSSGRADSPLHF	TGTGCCAGCAGTTCCCCCTCCTCTGGCAGGGCGGATTCACCCCTCCACTTT
TRBD2	TRBJ2-5	TRBV27	.	CASSLTGLASFRVKETQYF	TGTGCCAGCAGTTTAACGGGACTAGCCAGTTTCCGGGTGAAAGAGACCCAGTACTTC
TRBD1	TRBJ2-2	TRBV9	once	CASSPDWDRGRTGELFF	TGTGCCAGCAGCCCAGACTGGGACAGGGGGCGTACCGGGGAGCTGTTTTTT
TRBD1	TRBJ1-2	TRBV7-9	.	CASSRQGADGYTF	TGTGCCAGCAGCCGACAGGGGGCGGATGGCTACACCTTC
TRBD1	TRBJ1-2	TRBV6-6	.	CASSLGTGIYGYTF	TGTGCCAGCAGTTTAGGGACAGGCATTTATGGCTACACCTTC
TRBD2	TRBJ2-5	TRBV29-1	.	CSVKPRSGASGRASETQYF	TGCAGCGTGAAACCGAGGTCGGGCGCGAGCGGGAGGGCCTCAGAGACCCAGTACTTC
.	TRBJ2-1	TRBV27	.	CASSRSADRYNEQFF	TGTGCCAGCAGTCGTTCAGCGGACCGCTACAATGAGCAGTTCTTC
.	TRBJ1-6	TRBV28	.	CASSASQTGPNSPLHF	TGTGCCAGCAGTGCTTCCCAGACAGGTCCTAATTCACCCCTCCACTTT
.	TRBJ2-1	TRBV5-1	.	CASSLGPGGNEQFF	TGCGCCAGCAGTCTGGGGCCCGGCGGCAATGAGCAGTTCTTC
TRBD1	TRBJ1-5	TRBV19	.	CASTPMRTGDQPQHF	TGTGCCAGTACCCCCATGAGGACAGGGGACCAGCCCCAGCATTTT
TRBD1	TRBJ2-7	TRBV6-5	.	CASSSLRDRGPHEQYF	TGTGCCAGCAGTTCCCTCCGGGACAGGGGCCCCCACGAGCAGTACTTC
.	TRBJ2-2	TRBV11-2	.	CASSLQGRTGELFF	TGTGCCAGCAGCTTACAGGGTAGGACCGGGGAGCTGTTTTTT
TRBD2	TRBJ2-1	TRBV7-6	.	CASSPTSGRVNEQFF	TGTGCCAGCAGCCCTACTAGCGGGAGAGTCAATGAGCAGTTCTTC
TRBD2	TRBJ2-1	TRBV29-1	.	CSVEGPLAGGPHYSYNEQFF	TGCAGCGTTGAAGGACCACTAGCGGGGGGGCCCCATTACTCCTACAATGAGCAGTTCTTC
.	TRBJ2-1	TRBV28	.	CASSSGALSYNEQFF	TGTGCCAGCAGTTCAGGGGCTCTATCCTACAATGAGCAGTTCTTC
TRBD1	TRBJ1-5	TRBV5-6	.	CASSLWVGRGDLGQPQHF	TGTGCCAGCAGCTTGTGGGTCGGCAGGGGGGACCTCGGGCAGCCCCAGCATTTT
.	TRBJ2-2	TRBV6-5	.	CASSYSATNTGELFF	TGTGCCAGCAGTTACTCGGCCACCAACACCGGGGAGCTGTTTTTT
.	TRBJ2-5	TRBV18	.	CASSLGSIALMETQYF	TGTGCCAGCTCACTGGGCAGTATTGCCCTAATGGAGACCCAGTACTTC
.	TRBJ2-5	TRBV4-2	.	CASSRFIVMDRRQETQYF	TGTGCCAGCAGCCGATTCATTGTTATGGACAGAAGACAAGAGACCCAGTACTTC
.	TRBJ2-3	TRBV4-1	.	CASSQDGGPFNTDTQYF	TGCGCCAGCAGCCAAGATGGCGGGCCGTTCAACACAGATACGCAGTATTTT
TRBD1	TRBJ2-6	TRBV15	.	CATSFHRGLTGANVLTF	TGTGCCACCAGTTTCCACAGGGGTCTCACTGGGGCCAACGTCCTGACTTTC
.	TRBJ1-3	TRBV10-3	.	CAISTGIASGNTIYF	TGTGCCATCAGCACAGGGATCGCCTCTGGAAACACCATATATTTT
.	TRBJ1-3	TRBV5-1	.	CASSIGGSGNTIYF	TGCGCCAGCAGCATCGGCGGCTCTGGAAACACCATATATTTT
TRBD1	TRBJ1-5	TRBV6-6	.	CATLGAGGLNQPQHF	TGTGCCACTCTTGGGGCAGGGGGCCTCAATCAGCCCCAGCATTTT
TRBD2	TRBJ2-1	TRBV10-1	.	CASSNSGGFYNEQFF	TGCGCCAGCAGCAATAGCGGGGGGTTTTACAATGAGCAGTTCTTC
TRBD2	TRBJ2-2	TRBV19	few	CASNYLAGEIGELFF	TGTGCCAGTAACTATCTAGCGGGAGAGATCGGGGAGCTGTTTTTT
.	TRBJ1-1	TRBV11-2	.	CASSFGEMNTEAFF	TGTGCCAGCAGCTTTGGAGAGATGAACACTGAAGCTTTCTTT
.	TRBJ2-3	TRBV7-9	once	CASSLAQDSLPTDTQYF	TGTGCCAGCAGCTTAGCGCAGGACAGCTTACCCACAGATACGCAGTATTTT
TRBD2	TRBJ2-3	TRBV14	.	CASSPQAGFTDTQYF	TGTGCCAGCAGCCCTCAAGCGGGATTCACAGATACGCAGTATTTT
TRBD2	TRBJ2-1	TRBV4-1	few	CASSPRTSGSNEQFF	TGCGCCAGCAGCCCGCGGACTAGCGGGAGCAATGAGCAGTTCTTC